This T cell receptor beta chain was captured in a study of PD-1 blockade in classical Hodgkin lymphoma. Study results and limitations: Why repertoires differed is undefined; disease activity or prior therapy possibly contributed.

Profiled with immunoSEQ multiplex PCR; TCRdb holds only in-frame clones, not every one. Of some 17,000 clones listed, approximately 85% are singletons. Germline CDR1 is LNHNV and CDR2 is YYDKDF (reference sequence). V gave up 0 bases and J gave up 6 bases, with 17 bases separating them. This CDR3 spans 16 amino acids. Time point: newly diagnosed, previously untreated cHL patient sample. As to this clone: No antigen is known for it.

Sequenced: peripheral blood mononuclear cells (PBMCs). This TCR was recovered from a human donor with classical Hodgkin lymphoma. The chain joins TRBV15 to TRBJ1-2; perhaps TRBD1 as D (5 bases). The CDR3 reads CATSRDLVAVGDGYTF. The CDR3 nucleotides read TGTGCCACCAGCAGAGATTTGGTGGCGGTAGGGGATGGCTACACCTTC.